Following are 14 T cell receptor beta chains from one sample sequenced in a study of human T cells and chemical hapten exposure. Regarding time point: patch test 3, about 24 weeks after DPC sensitization. The treatment denotes: therapeutic diphenylcyclopropenone sensitization with weekly scalp DPC. Using its own MiXCR run on the RACE reads, TCRdb lists one record per CDR3 protein. Of about 89,000 distinct CDR3 sequences in the sample, 13% were seen once. The sample was whole blood, taken in connection with sensitization to the hapten diphenylcyclopropenone (DPC). The receptors here all came from a woman aged 50 to 60 with alopecia areata. Some clones in this sample may be carry-over from other donors' samples.

This clonotype was counted ten times or more. V usage is TRBV5-1 and J usage is TRBJ2-5; TRBD1 is a possible D gene (5 bases). Germline V CDR1 and CDR2: SGHRS, YFSETQ. The CDR3 runs 15 residues. V lost 1 base and J 5 bases, leaving 15 bases between the germline ends. The CDR3 sequence is CASSLQRGPGETQYF. CDR3 coding DNA: TGCGCCAGCAGCTTGCAAAGGGGCCCGGGTGAGACCCAGTACTTC.

The chain uses TRBV18 and TRBJ1-1; D unclear. This CDR3 is built from 15 residues. Germline V gives CDR1 KGHSH, CDR2 LQKENI. Trimming left V 3 bases short and J 1 base short, with 12 bases between. The CDR3: CASSPTDVRNTEAFF. The CDR3 coding sequence is TGTGCCAGCTCACCGACGGACGTTAGGAACACTGAAGCTTTCTTT. The variable domain in full, with the rest retrieved from reference TRBV18 and TRBJ1-1, is NAGVMQNPRHLVRRRGQEARLRCSPMKGHSHVYWYRQLPEEGLKFMVYLQKENIIDESGMPKERFSAEFPKEGPSILRIQQVVRGDSAAYFCASSPTDVRNTEAFFGQGTRLTVV.

This clonotype was counted ten times or more. The chain is built from TRBV5-4 and TRBJ2-2, with 15 bases aligning to TRBD2. V was clipped by 3 bases and J by 6 bases; unmatched bases: 3. The germline CDR1 and CDR2 sequences are SGHNT and YYREEE (reference sequence). The CDR3 is 16 amino acids. The chain's CDR3 is CASSSGLAGGSGELFF. For the CDR3, the DNA is TGTGCCAGCAGCTCAGGACTAGCGGGAGGGTCCGGGGAGCTGTTTTTT.

The table lists this clonotype with many counts. The rearrangement uses TRBV7-8 and TRBJ2-1, with TRBD2 identical over 8 bases. The CDR3 covers 15 residues. Trimming at V came to 5 bases and at J to 7 bases, leaving 10 bases not matched to a gene. The germline gives CDR1 SGHVS, CDR2 FQNEAQ. The CDR3 DNA reads TGTGCCAGCAGCCCCCAGCGGGAGAGGGGAAATGAGCAGTTCTTC. Its translation is CASSPQRERGNEQFF.

The V and J genes are TRBV24-1 and TRBJ2-1; TRBD2 is a possible D gene (5 bases). Germline loops: CDR1 KGHDR, CDR2 SFDVKD. The V end lost 6 bases, the J end lost 0 bases, and 8 bases lay between the germline ends. The CDR3 totals 14 residues. For the CDR3, the DNA is TGTGCCACCAGTCGGACTTCCTCCTACAATGAGCAGTTCTTC. Translating gives CATSRTSSYNEQFF.

This clonotype occurred a few times. This rearrangement joins TRBV11-2 to TRBJ2-7; D might be TRBD2 (5 bases). The CDR3 loop spans 15 amino acids. Deletions cut 4 bases from V and 2 bases from J, with 15 bases between. The V gene's germline CDR1 is SGHAT and CDR2 FQNNGV. The CDR3 nucleotides are TGTGCCAGCAGCTCCCTCGGGGAGTTCACCTACGAGCAGTACTTC. Protein: CASSSLGEFTYEQYF.

This clonotype was counted at least ten times. V usage is TRBV6-1 and J usage is TRBJ2-7; no reliable D call. Germline CDR1 is MNHNS and CDR2 is SASEGT. CDR3 length: 15 residues. V was pared by 3 bases and J by 2 bases, with 14 bases between. CDR3 region: CASSESLSTAYEQYF. The CDR3 DNA follows: TGTGCCAGCAGTGAGTCGTTGAGTACAGCCTACGAGCAGTACTTC.

This clonotype was counted a few times. The chain carries TRBV20-1 and TRBJ1-1; 7 bases match TRBD1. This CDR3 spans 12 amino acids. The V gene end was trimmed by 5 bases and the J gene end by 7 bases; junction bases not matched to a gene: 7. The V gene's germline CDR1 is DFQATT and CDR2 SNEGSKA (reference sequence). Here the CDR3 reads CSASADRLEAFF. The CDR3 nucleotides read TGCAGTGCTTCCGCGGACAGGCTTGAAGCTTTCTTT.

The sample holds a few counts of this clonotype. The chain links TRBV7-2 to TRBJ2-7; 8 nucleotides line up with TRBD2. Germline CDR1 SGHTA, CDR2 FQGNSA. The CDR3 sequence is 15 residues long. Trimming at V came to 0 bases and at J to 4 bases, leaving 5 bases not matched to a gene. The CDR3 region has the DNA TGTGCCAGCAGCTTAGCCCCGACTAGCGCATACGAGCAGTACTTC. Translating gives CASSLAPTSAYEQYF.

This clonotype was counted a few times. V and J are TRBV2 and TRBJ1-2, with D uncertain. Germline lookup yields CDR1 SNHLY and CDR2 FYNNEI. This CDR3 contains 11 residues. With 3 bases removed from V and 13 bases from J, the gap between germline ends came to 12 bases. This CDR3 is CASSDGRSSTF. In DNA form, the CDR3 reads TGTGCCAGCAGTGACGGGAGGAGCAGCACCTTC.

The V gene is TRBV6-6, the J gene TRBJ1-1; D is undetermined. V gave up 2 bases and J gave up 11 bases, with 12 bases separating them. This CDR3 has 12 amino acids. CDR1 is MNHNY and CDR2 is SVGAGI in the germline V gene (reference sequence). The CDR3 DNA sequence: TGTGCCAGCAGTTACCTAGAGACGGGGGCTTTCTTT. Translation gives CASSYLETGAFF.

This clonotype was seen at least ten times. The chain carries TRBV7-9 and TRBJ2-1, with a tentative D call TRBD2 (6 bases). CDR1 SEHNR and CDR2 FQNEAQ come from the germline V gene (reference sequence). The CDR3 has 14 amino acids. The V end was cut by 0 bases, the J end by 9 bases, with 12 bases between. CDR3 sequence: CASSLALDGGEQFF. CDR3 DNA: TGTGCCAGCAGCTTAGCTCTAGACGGGGGTGAGCAGTTCTTC.

This sequence joins TRBV5-1 and TRBJ2-1; TRBD2 matches 7 bases. Per the germline V gene, CDR1 is SGHRS and CDR2 is YFSETQ. The V and J ends lost 1 base and 1 base, in that order; junction bases with no gene match: 5. The CDR3 consists of 16 residues. The CDR3 sequence is CASSLWGAGSYNEQFF. The CDR3 coding sequence is TGCGCCAGCAGCTTGTGGGGAGCGGGATCCTACAATGAGCAGTTCTTC.

This clonotype has at least ten counts. The chain carries TRBV27 and TRBJ2-5, with TRBD2 identical over 11 bases. Trimming removed 5 bases from V and 2 bases from J; junction bases left unmatched: 10. There are 17 residues in the CDR3. Germline CDR1 MNHEY, CDR2 SMNVEV (reference sequence). The CDR3 nucleotides are TGTGCCAGCAGTACCAGACTCCCTAGCGGGAGGCAAGAGACCCAGTACTTC. Its translation is CASSTRLPSGRQETQYF.